The present T cell receptor beta chain was sequenced within a study of T cells in Graves' hyperthyroidism and ophthalmopathy. General observations from the study: The model anticipated ophthalmopathy a median about 6.5 months pre-onset. Most clonotypes that expanded in the thyroid above 0.001 also showed up in blood.

Diagnostic decisions used clinical symptoms, serum thyroxine and TRAb, thyroid ultrasound and orbital computed tomography. Fresh 10 ml peripheral blood yielded PBMCs. V was clipped by 6 bases and J by 7 bases, with 21 bases between them. The CDR3 covers 14 residues. Germline-derived CDR1 and CDR2 are DFQATT and SNEGSKA (reference sequence). RNA transcripts were the template for amplifying TCR beta CDR3 regions. The HTBI set primed first-round TCR CDR3 RT-PCR. Each CDR3 protein is one row after TCRdb ran MiXCR on the multiplex PCR reads. In the table there are under 400,000 distinct CDR3 sequences, around 18% of which are singletons. This clonotype was seen ten or more times. Its target is unknown.

This sequence joins TRBV20-1 and TRBJ2-5; D perhaps matches TRBD2 (5 bases). The source material was blood. This sequence originates from a woman aged 35 to 49 with Graves' ophthalmopathy. Written as DNA, the CDR3 is TGCAGTGCCGCGGTTGCGGGCTCACCGATGACCCAGTACTTC. Protein: CSAAVAGSPMTQYF.